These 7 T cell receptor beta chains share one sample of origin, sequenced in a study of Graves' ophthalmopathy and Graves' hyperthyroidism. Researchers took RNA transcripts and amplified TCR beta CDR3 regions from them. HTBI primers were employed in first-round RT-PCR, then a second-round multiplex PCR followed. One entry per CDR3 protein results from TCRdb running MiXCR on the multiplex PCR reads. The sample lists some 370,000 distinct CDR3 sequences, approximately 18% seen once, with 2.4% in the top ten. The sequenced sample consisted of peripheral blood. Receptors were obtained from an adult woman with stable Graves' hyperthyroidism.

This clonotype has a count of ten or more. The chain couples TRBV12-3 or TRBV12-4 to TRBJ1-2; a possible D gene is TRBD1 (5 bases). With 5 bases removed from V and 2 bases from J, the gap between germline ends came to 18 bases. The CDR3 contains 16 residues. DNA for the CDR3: TGTGCCAGCAGTACCGGGACGGCAGCATTCAACTATGGCTACACCTTC. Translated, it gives CASSTGTAAFNYGYTF.

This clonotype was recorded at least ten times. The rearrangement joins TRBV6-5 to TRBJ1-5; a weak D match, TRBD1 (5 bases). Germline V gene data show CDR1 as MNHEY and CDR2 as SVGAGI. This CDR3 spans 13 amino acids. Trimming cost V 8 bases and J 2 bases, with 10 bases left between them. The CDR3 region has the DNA TGTGCCAGCGGCCAAGGGGGCAATCAGCCCCAGCATTTT. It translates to CASGQGGNQPQHF.

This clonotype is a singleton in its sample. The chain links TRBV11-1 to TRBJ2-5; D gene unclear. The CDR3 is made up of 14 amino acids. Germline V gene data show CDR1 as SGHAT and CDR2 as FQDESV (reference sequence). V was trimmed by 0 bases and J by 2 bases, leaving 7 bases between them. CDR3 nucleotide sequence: TGTGCCAGCAGCTTAGCAGGGCGACAAGAGACCCAGTACTTC. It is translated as CASSLAGRQETQYF.

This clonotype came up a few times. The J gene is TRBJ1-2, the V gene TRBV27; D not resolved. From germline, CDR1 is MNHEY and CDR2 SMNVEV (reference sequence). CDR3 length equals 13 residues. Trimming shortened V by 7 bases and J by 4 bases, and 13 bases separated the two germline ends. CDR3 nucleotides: TGTGCCAGCACCCCGACGAGAGGCTATGGCTACACCTTC. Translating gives CASTPTRGYGYTF.

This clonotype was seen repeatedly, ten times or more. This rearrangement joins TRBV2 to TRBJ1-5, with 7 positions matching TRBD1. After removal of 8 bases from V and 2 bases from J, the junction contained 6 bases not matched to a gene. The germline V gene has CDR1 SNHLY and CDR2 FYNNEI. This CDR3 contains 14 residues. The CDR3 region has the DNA TGTGCCAGCGGAAGAGACAGGGGCAATCAGCCCCAGCATTTT. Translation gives CASGRDRGNQPQHF. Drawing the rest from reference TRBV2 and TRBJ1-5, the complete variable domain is EPEVTQTPSHQVTQMGQEVILRCVPISNHLYFYWYRQILGQKVEFLVSFYNNEISEKSEIFDDQFSVERPDGSNFTLKIRSTKLEDSAMYFCASGRDRGNQPQHFGDGTRLSIL.

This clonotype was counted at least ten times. The DNA for the CDR3 is TGTGCCAGCAGTCCGTTGACAGGAGCCTACGAGCAGTACTTC. It is translated as CASSPLTGAYEQYF. This chain uses TRBV27 with TRBJ2-7; possibly TRBD1 for D (6 bases). The CDR3 spans 14 residues. Germline CDR1 is MNHEY and CDR2 is SMNVEV (reference sequence). Trimming took 5 bases from V and 2 from J, leaving 13 bases between them.

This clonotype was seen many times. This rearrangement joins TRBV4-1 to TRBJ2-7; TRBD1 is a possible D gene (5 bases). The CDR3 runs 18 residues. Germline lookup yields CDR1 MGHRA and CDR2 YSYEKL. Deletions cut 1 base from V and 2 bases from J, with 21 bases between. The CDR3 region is CASSQAAAGSTDAYEQYF. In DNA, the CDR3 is TGCGCCAGCAGCCAAGCGGCTGCAGGGTCGACAGACGCCTACGAGCAGTACTTC.